This T cell receptor (beta chain) originates from a study of human T cells and chemical hapten exposure. In the authors' workflow: A per-sample median of around 100,000 TCRs was observed, with a range of roughly 20,000 to 690,600. From the RACE reads, TCRdb called clonotypes with MiXCR, one entry per CDR3 protein. TCRdb's processing, not the authors', yielded these V and J calls. The top ten hold over 3.5% of the sample, which has 70,000 to 90,000 distinct CDR3 sequences, roughly 10% seen once. The ends were cut back, 5 bases at V and 0 bases at J, with 11 bases in the middle. CDR1 and CDR2 from the germline V gene are SEHNR and FQNEAQ (reference sequence). This CDR3 contains 15 residues. The time point was: patch test 3, about 24 weeks after DPC sensitization. Described treatment: therapeutic diphenylcyclopropenone sensitization with weekly scalp DPC. Blood was drawn before each patch test was applied.

This clonotype appeared a few times. The chain has TRBV7-9 and TRBJ1-5, with D tentatively TRBD1 (5 bases). This receptor was identified in a woman in her forties or fifties with alopecia areata. Some clones in this sample may be carry-over from other donors' samples. Source: whole blood, taken in connection with sensitization to the hapten diphenylcyclopropenone (DPC). The CDR3 spells CASSPGPFSNQPQHF. For the CDR3, the DNA is TGTGCCAGCAGCCCGGGACCTTTTAGCAATCAGCCCCAGCATTTT.